These T cell receptor beta chains were read from a single sample in a study of blood T cell repertoires in COVID-19. The data were produced by immunoSEQ multiplex PCR, yet TCRdb's version contains in-frame clones alone and is incomplete. The profile shows 100,000 or so clones, approximately 87% of them singletons. Input material: peripheral blood. Source of these receptors: a woman aged 25 to 45 with acute or convalescent COVID-19. CDR3s include the opening cysteine and the closing phenylalanine or tryptophan. The D gene is left open where the match is weak. The listing skips clone size in some rows; elsewhere it reads once, few, many or a size class.

D gene	clone size	V gene	J gene	CDR3 DNA	CDR3 protein
.	.	TRBV19	TRBJ1-5	TGTGCCAGTAGTATAAGCAGCAATCAGCCCCAGCATTTT	CASSISSNQPQHF
.	.	TRBV19	TRBJ2-1	TGTGCCAGTACCTTGACAGGTCTCAACAATAATGAGCAGTTCTTC	CASTLTGLNNNEQFF
.	.	TRBV12-5	TRBJ1-2	TGTGCTAGTGGTTTGGTACGGGGTGGCGGCTACACCTTC	CASGLVRGGGYTF
TRBD1	.	TRBV12-3/TRBV12-4	TRBJ1-1	TGTGCCAGCAGTTACAGGGGGGAAGCTTTCTTT	CASSYRGEAFF
TRBD1	.	TRBV7-9	TRBJ1-2	TGTGCCAGCAGCCCTACCCGAGGACAGGGGGGGGATGGCTACACCTTC	CASSPTRGQGGDGYTF
TRBD2	once	TRBV9	TRBJ2-3	TGTGCCAGCAGCGTAGCGCTAGCGGGGCTCACAGATACGCAGTATTTT	CASSVALAGLTDTQYF
TRBD1	.	TRBV30	TRBJ1-2	TGTGCCTGGAGTGCCCATCTCCGGGACAGACTTAACTATGGCTACACCTTC	CAWSAHLRDRLNYGYTF
.	.	TRBV3-1/TRBV3-2	TRBJ1-3	TGTGCCAGCAGCCGCGGGGTTATGGGAAACACCATATATTTT	CASSRGVMGNTIYF
TRBD1	.	TRBV6-5	TRBJ1-3	TGTGCCAGCATTCCAGGGGGCGCCCGAGGAAACACCATATATTTT	CASIPGGARGNTIYF
TRBD1	.	TRBV28	TRBJ1-6	TGTGCCAGCAGTTTATCCCGACAGGGCATTTCACCCCTCCACTTT	CASSLSRQGISPLHF
TRBD2	.	TRBV9	TRBJ2-1	TGTGCCAGCAGCGTATCTACTAGCGGGGGTCTCCGCGAGCAGTTCTTC	CASSVSTSGGLREQFF
TRBD2	.	TRBV15	TRBJ2-1	TGTGCCACCAGCAGAGATCTAGCGGGCCACGGGCAGTTCTTC	CATSRDLAGHGQFF
.	.	TRBV5-6	TRBJ1-2	TGTGCCAGCAGTATATACGAGGTCTATGGCTACACCTTC	CASSIYEVYGYTF
.	.	TRBV9	TRBJ2-7	TGTGCCAGCAGCTTCGACCCAGGGAACGAGCAGTACTTC	CASSFDPGNEQYF
TRBD2	few	TRBV19	TRBJ2-1	TGTGCCAGTAGAGGACTAGCGGGGGTCTCCTCCTACAATGAGCAGTTCTTC	CASRGLAGVSSYNEQFF
.	.	TRBV18	TRBJ1-4	TGTGCCAGCTCACCGTGGGCCGCCAATGAAAAACTGTTTTTT	CASSPWAANEKLFF
TRBD1	.	TRBV13	TRBJ2-6	TGTGCCAGCAGCATACAGGACAGGGCTGGGGCCAACGTCCTGACTTTC	CASSIQDRAGANVLTF
.	.	TRBV21-1	TRBJ1-1	TGTGCCAGCAGCAAAATTGGGGGACAGCGCCTCATGAACACTGAAGCTTTCTTT	CASSKIGGQRLMNTEAFF
TRBD2	.	TRBV11-3	TRBJ2-1	TGTGCCAGCAGCTTAGATCCCTCGCGGGGGGGGAGAGATGAGCAGTTCTTC	CASSLDPSRGGRDEQFF
TRBD2	.	TRBV7-2	TRBJ2-3	TGTGCCAGCAGCTTTGATTCGGGGGGGACTACCTCAGATACGCAGTATTTT	CASSFDSGGTTSDTQYF
.	.	TRBV19	TRBJ1-2	TGTGCCAGTAGTATCGCGGGGTCACCTATCTATGGCTACACCTTC	CASSIAGSPIYGYTF
TRBD1	.	TRBV10-3	TRBJ2-1	TGTGCCATCAGGGGGACAGGGAGAGGGGATGAGCAGTTCTTC	CAIRGTGRGDEQFF
.	once	TRBV18	TRBJ1-4	TGTGCCAGCTCACCCGGTAGTAATGAAAAACTGTTTTTT	CASSPGSNEKLFF
TRBD1	.	TRBV6-5	TRBJ1-5	TGTGCCAGCAGTAGGGACAGGAATCAGCCCCAGCATTTT	CASSRDRNQPQHF
TRBD2	.	TRBV5-6	TRBJ2-2	TGTGCCAGCAGCTCAACTAGCGACGGCGGGGAGCTGTTTTTT	CASSSTSDGGELFF
.	.	TRBV12-3/TRBV12-4	TRBJ2-3	TGTGCCAGCAGTTTTTCCGGCGGAGATACGCAGTATTTT	CASSFSGGDTQYF
.	.	TRBV18	TRBJ1-4	TGTGCCAGCTCACCACGAAGGGGGATAGGGGCAACTAATGAAAAACTGTTTTTT	CASSPRRGIGATNEKLFF
.	.	TRBV12-3/TRBV12-4	TRBJ1-5	TGTGCCAGCAGTTTAAAGGGAGATCAGCCCCAGCATTTT	CASSLKGDQPQHF
.	once	TRBV7-9	TRBJ1-5	TGTGCCAGCAGCCAACAGGGTAAGCCCCAGCATTTT	CASSQQGKPQHF
.	.	TRBV28	TRBJ1-1	TGTGCCAGCAGTATCAGTAGGGGTAGGGCTGAAGCTTTCTTT	CASSISRGRAEAFF